The clone carrying this T cell receptor beta chain was observed many times. The sample belongs to a study of early T cells in non-severe SARS-CoV-2 infection. Each CDR3 protein is one row after TCRdb ran MiXCR on the 5' RACE reads. The table records about 70,000 distinct CDR3 sequences, approximately 4.5% of them present only once. Losses at the gene ends were 6 bases for V and 4 bases for J; bases not matched to a gene: 8. Looked up from germline, CDR1 is SQVTM and CDR2 is ANQGSEA. This CDR3 has 13 amino acids. The sequence derives from an adult who was a healthcare worker with PCR-confirmed SARS-CoV-2 infection or an uninfected control (not recorded which). The donor label of this sample is uncertain. V and J are TRBV29-1 and TRBJ1-1; TRBD1 matches 7 bases. Material: whole blood, obtained at baseline. In DNA form, the CDR3 reads TGCAGCGTAAGCGGGTGGGACAGCACTGAAGCTTTCTTT. The encoded protein is CSVSGWDSTEAFF.